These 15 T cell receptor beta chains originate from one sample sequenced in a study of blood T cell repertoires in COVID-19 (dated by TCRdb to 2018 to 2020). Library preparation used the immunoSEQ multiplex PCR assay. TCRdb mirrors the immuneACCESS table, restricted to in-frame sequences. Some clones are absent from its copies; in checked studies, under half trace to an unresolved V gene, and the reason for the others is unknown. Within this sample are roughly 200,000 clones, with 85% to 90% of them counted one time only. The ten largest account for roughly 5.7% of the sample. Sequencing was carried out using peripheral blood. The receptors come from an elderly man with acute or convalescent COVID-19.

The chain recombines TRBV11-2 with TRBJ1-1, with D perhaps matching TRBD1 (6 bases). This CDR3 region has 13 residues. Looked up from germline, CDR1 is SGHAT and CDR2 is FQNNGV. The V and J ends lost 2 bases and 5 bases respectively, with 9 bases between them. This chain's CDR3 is CASSLQGWTEAFF. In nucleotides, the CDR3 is TGTGCCAGCAGCTTACAGGGGTGGACTGAAGCTTTCTTT.

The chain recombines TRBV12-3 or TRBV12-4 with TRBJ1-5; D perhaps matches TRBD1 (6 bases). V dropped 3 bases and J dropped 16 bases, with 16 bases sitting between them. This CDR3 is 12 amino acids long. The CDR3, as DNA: TGTGCCAGCAGTTTCGGACAGTCGGGCCACCATTTT. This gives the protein CASSFGQSGHHF.

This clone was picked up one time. CDR3 protein: CASSIASGLAYNNEQFF. In DNA form, the CDR3 reads TGTGCCAGTAGTATAGCGTCGGGACTAGCGTATAACAATGAGCAGTTCTTC. The chain joins TRBV19 to TRBJ2-1; 10 bases align to TRBD2. Germline values: CDR1 LNHDA, CDR2 SQIVND (reference sequence). Trimming at V came to 1 base and at J to 5 bases, leaving 8 bases not matched to a gene. The CDR3 is 17 amino acids.

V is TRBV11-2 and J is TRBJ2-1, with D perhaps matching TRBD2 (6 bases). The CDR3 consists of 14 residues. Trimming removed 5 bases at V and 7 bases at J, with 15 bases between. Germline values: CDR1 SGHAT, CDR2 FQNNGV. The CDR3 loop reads CASSTSLAANEQFF. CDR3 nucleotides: TGTGCCAGCAGCACTAGCTTGGCTGCTAATGAGCAGTTCTTC.

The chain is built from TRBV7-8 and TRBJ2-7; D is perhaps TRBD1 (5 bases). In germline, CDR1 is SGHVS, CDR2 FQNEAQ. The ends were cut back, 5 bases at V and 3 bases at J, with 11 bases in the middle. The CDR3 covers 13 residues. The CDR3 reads CASSAQVHYEQYV. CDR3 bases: TGTGCCAGCAGCGCACAGGTTCACTACGAGCAGTACGTC.

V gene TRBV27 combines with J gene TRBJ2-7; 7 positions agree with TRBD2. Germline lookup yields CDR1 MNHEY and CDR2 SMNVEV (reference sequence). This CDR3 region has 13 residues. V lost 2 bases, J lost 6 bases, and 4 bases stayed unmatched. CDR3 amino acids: CASSLVGGGEQYV. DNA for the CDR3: TGTGCCAGCAGTTTAGTGGGGGGGGGCGAGCAGTACGTC.

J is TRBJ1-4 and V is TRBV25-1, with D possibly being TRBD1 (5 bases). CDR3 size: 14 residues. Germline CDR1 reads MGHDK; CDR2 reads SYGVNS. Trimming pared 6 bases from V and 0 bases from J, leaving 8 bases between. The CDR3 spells CASSRTTTNEKLFF. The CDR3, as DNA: TGTGCCAGCAGCAGGACAACAACTAATGAAAAACTGTTTTTT.

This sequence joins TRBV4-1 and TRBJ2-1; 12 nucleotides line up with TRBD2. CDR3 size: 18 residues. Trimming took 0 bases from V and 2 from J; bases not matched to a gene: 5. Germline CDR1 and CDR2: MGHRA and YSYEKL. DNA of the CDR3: TGCGCCAGCAGCCAAGATCTGAGACTAGCGGGAGCCTACAATGAGCAGTTCTTC. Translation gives CASSQDLRLAGAYNEQFF.

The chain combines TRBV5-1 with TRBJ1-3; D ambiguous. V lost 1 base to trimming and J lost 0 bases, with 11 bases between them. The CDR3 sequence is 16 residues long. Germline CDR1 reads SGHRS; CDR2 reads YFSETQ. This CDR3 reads CASSLNSRVSGNTIYF. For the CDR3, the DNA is TGCGCCAGCAGCTTGAATTCGCGGGTCTCTGGAAACACCATATATTTT.

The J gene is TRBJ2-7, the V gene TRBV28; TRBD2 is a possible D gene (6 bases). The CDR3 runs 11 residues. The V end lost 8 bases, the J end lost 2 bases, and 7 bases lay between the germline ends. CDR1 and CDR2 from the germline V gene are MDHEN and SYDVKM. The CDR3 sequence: CASGGPYEQYF. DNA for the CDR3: TGTGCCAGCGGAGGGCCCTACGAGCAGTACTTC. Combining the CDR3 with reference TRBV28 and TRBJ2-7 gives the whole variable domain DVKVTQSSRYLVKRTGEKVFLECVQDMDHENMFWYRQDPGLGLRLIYFSYDVKMKEKGDIPEGYSVSREKKERFSLILESASTNQTSMYLCASGGPYEQYFGPGTRLTVT.

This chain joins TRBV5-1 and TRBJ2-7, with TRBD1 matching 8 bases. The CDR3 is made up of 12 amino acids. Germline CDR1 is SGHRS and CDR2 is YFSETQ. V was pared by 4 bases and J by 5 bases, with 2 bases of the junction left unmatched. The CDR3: CASSQDRDEQYV. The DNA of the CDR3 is TGCGCCAGCAGCCAGGACAGGGACGAGCAGTACGTC.

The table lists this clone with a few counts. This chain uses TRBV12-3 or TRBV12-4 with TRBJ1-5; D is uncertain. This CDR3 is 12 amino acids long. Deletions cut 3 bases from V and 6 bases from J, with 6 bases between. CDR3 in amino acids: CASSFFSQPQHF. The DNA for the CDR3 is TGTGCCAGCAGTTTTTTCAGTCAGCCCCAGCATTTT.

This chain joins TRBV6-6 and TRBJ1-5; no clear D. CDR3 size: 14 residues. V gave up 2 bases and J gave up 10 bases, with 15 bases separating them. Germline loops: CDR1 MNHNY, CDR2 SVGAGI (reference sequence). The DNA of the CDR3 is TGTGCCAGCAGTTACAGCGAAGAATCAGTTCCCCAGCATTTT. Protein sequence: CASSYSEESVPQHF.

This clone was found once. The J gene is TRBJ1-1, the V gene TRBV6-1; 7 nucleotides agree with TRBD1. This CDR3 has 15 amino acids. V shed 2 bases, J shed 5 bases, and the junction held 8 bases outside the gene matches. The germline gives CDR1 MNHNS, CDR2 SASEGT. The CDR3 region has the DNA TGTGCCAGCAGTGAACGGCGGGACAGCAAAACTGAAGCTTTCTTT. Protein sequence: CASSERRDSKTEAFF.

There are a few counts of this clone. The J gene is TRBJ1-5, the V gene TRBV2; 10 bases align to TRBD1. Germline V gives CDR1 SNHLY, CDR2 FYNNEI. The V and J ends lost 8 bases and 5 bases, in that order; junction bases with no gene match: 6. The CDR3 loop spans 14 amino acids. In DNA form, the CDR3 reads TGTGCCAGCTCAGGGACAGGGGCATATCAGCCCCAGCATTTT. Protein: CASSGTGAYQPQHF. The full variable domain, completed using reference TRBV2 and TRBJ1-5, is EPEVTQTPSHQVTQMGQEVILRCVPISNHLYFYWYRQILGQKVEFLVSFYNNEISEKSEIFDDQFSVERPDGSNFTLKIRSTKLEDSAMYFCASSGTGAYQPQHFGDGTRLSIL.